Included here is one TCR beta chain sequence, with context. CDR3 size: 12 residues. Germline V gene data show CDR1 as SQVTM and CDR2 as ANQGSEA. V lost 7 bases and J 9 bases, leaving 18 bases between the germline ends. The library attached unique molecular identifiers to individual cDNA molecules. In the source study's methods: Across samples, TCR counts had a median of about 92,000 and ranged from 23,224 to 690,600. Each CDR3 protein gets one entry after TCRdb re-called the RACE reads with MiXCR. These V and J calls derive from TCRdb rather than the authors' analysis. The sample holds under 300,000 distinct CDR3 sequences, around 9.3% seen once. This entry is derived from a study of human T cells and chemical hapten exposure. Overall study context: Investigators sensitized about 2 cm by about 2 cm of upper inner arm skin with 2% DPC. Weekly diphenylcyclopropenone doses were given to patients' scalps across the roughly 25-week study.

Time point indicated: pre-sensitization, week 0. Treatment here: therapeutic diphenylcyclopropenone sensitization with weekly scalp DPC. This material consisted of whole blood, taken in connection with sensitization to the hapten diphenylcyclopropenone (DPC). This chain joins TRBV29-1 and TRBJ2-5; possibly TRBD2 for D (5 bases). This sequence was found in a woman in her thirties or forties with alopecia areata. Some clones in this sample may be carry-over from other donors' samples. The CDR3: CSAPGPHGAQYF. The CDR3 DNA reads as TGCAGCGCTCCAGGACCCCACGGGGCCCAGTACTTC.